A single TCR beta chain is shown here with its context. No antigen is known for it. These data originate in a study of T cell responses to AZD1222 COVID-19 vaccine. Study-level background: Pooled samples include second doses given at about 4 or 12 weeks. Study-wide results and limits: Possibly, clonal diversity was underestimated; donors were largely white British and included more females. Scientists sampled the repertoires only once the peak T cell response had passed. Spike-specific TCRs gained breadth and depth after people received two AZD1222 doses.

This CDR3 contains 14 residues. With 1 base clipped from V and 6 bases from J, the junction kept 5 bases outside the gene matches. The germline CDR1 and CDR2 sequences are SGHRS and YFSETQ. Clones were read by immunoSEQ multiplex PCR, and TCRdb kept only the in-frame ones, dropping some. Of 90,000 to 95,000 clones detected, 91% appear once; the ten largest clones hold under 10%. The receptor was isolated from an adult in good health. The V and J genes are TRBV5-1 and TRBJ1-2; 8 positions agree with TRBD1. The sample in question was peripheral blood, obtained on day 0 of AZD1222 vaccination. CDR3 amino acids: CASSLWTGLDGYTF. CDR3 nucleotides: TGCGCCAGCAGCTTGTGGACAGGGCTCGATGGCTACACCTTC.